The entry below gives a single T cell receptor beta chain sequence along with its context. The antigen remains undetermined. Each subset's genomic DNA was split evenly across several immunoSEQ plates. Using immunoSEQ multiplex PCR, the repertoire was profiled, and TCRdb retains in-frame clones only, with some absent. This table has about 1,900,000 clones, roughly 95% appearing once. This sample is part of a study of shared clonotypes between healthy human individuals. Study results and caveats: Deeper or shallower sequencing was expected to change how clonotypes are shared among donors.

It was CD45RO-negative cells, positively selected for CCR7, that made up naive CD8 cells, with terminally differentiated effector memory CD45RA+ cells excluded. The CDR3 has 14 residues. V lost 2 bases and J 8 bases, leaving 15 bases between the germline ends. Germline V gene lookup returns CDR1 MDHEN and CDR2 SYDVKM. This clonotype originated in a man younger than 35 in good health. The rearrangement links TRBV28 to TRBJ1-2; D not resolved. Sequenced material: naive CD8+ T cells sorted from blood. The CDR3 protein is CASSLRGFMGGYTF. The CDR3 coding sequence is TGTGCCAGCAGTTTAAGAGGGTTTATGGGAGGCTACACCTTC.